This is a list of T cell receptor beta chains from one sample in a study of shared T cell receptors in the human thymus. Profiling relied on immunoSEQ multiplex PCR, and the TCRdb table lists in-frame clones only, not all of them. The sample records approximately 760,000 clones, 80% to 90% being singletons. The data were also submitted as part of a second study, on human thymus T cells.

Sequences were obtained from thymocytes. The receptors originated from a girl younger than two with a congenital heart defect. The CDR3 runs from the conserved cysteine through the conserved F or W. A D gene is named only where the DNA matches it firmly. Clone size is shown for a subset of rows, as once, few, many or a class of expanded clone.

>NA|NA|TRBJ1-2|TRBV5-6
CASREEWTGYTF
TGTGCCAGCAGGGAGGAGTGGACTGGCTACACCTTC
>TRBD1|once|TRBJ1-2|TRBV9
CASTSWDRTRGEAGYTF
TGTGCCAGTACCTCCTGGGACAGGACGAGAGGGGAAGCTGGCTACACCTTC
>NA|NA|TRBJ2-7|TRBV5-1
CASSLGQRSYEQYF
TGCGCCAGCAGCTTGGGACAGCGCTCCTACGAGCAGTACTTC
>NA|once|TRBJ2-3|TRBV18
CASSPRRTPSTDTQYF
TGTGCCAGCTCACCCCGGCGGACACCTAGCACAGATACGCAGTATTTT
>NA|NA|TRBJ1-3|TRBV6-1
CASSEAPSGKGNRNTIYF
TGTGCCAGCAGTGAAGCGCCTTCAGGAAAAGGAAACAGAAACACCATATATTTT
>NA|NA|TRBJ2-3|TRBV7-2
CASSLNGGRGLPSTDTQYF
TGTGCCAGCAGCTTAAATGGGGGCAGGGGACTACCCTCGACAGATACGCAGTATTTT
>NA|NA|TRBJ2-7|TRBV11-2
CASRGQGGPYEQYF
TGTGCCAGCAGAGGACAGGGAGGGCCCTACGAGCAGTACTTC
>TRBD1|NA|TRBJ2-1|TRBV19
CASRRQGRKNEQFF
TGTGCCAGTAGGAGACAGGGTCGTAAGAATGAGCAGTTCTTC
>NA|NA|TRBJ1-1|TRBV5-1
CASSLCLLSALNTEAFF
TGCGCCAGCAGCTTGTGTCTCCTAAGCGCCTTGAACACTGAAGCTTTCTTT
>TRBD1|NA|TRBJ1-2|TRBV10-3
CASAPQGAIFIYGYTF
TGTGCCTCAGCACCGCAGGGGGCAATTTTCATTTATGGCTACACCTTC
>NA|few|TRBJ2-5|TRBV11-2
CASSLEVAEGQETQYF
TGTGCCAGCAGCTTAGAGGTGGCGGAAGGACAAGAGACCCAGTACTTC
>NA|NA|TRBJ1-5|TRBV6-5
CASSGGGGHQPQHF
TGTGCCAGCAGCGGCGGGGGAGGCCATCAGCCCCAGCATTTT
>NA|NA|TRBJ2-1|TRBV12-5
CASGLVDPGRRLLFDNEQFF
TGTGCTAGTGGTTTGGTTGATCCTGGGAGACGACTGCTATTTGACAATGAGCAGTTCTTC
>TRBD1|NA|TRBJ2-3|TRBV27
CASSLSSFPYRGPTDTQYF
TGTGCCAGCAGTTTATCGAGTTTCCCCTACAGGGGCCCCACAGATACGCAGTATTTT
>TRBD2|NA|TRBJ2-1|TRBV4-1
CASSQGSGVDNEQFF
TGCGCCAGCAGCCAAGGTAGCGGGGTCGACAATGAGCAGTTCTTC
>TRBD2|NA|TRBJ2-2|TRBV27
CASSFSGGADTGELFF
TGTGCCAGCAGTTTTAGCGGGGGGGCGGACACCGGGGAGCTGTTTTTT
>TRBD1|NA|TRBJ1-3|TRBV7-9
CASQYPPGGSGNTIYF
TGTGCCAGCCAATACCCCCCAGGGGGCTCTGGAAACACCATATATTTT
>TRBD1|NA|TRBJ1-1|TRBV10-3
CAIADRGRAEAFF
TGTGCCATCGCGGACAGGGGGAGGGCTGAAGCTTTCTTT
>NA|NA|TRBJ1-2|TRBV6-7
CASSYSLGSYGYTF
TGTGCCAGCAGTTACTCCCTAGGAAGCTATGGCTACACCTTC
>TRBD1|NA|TRBJ1-1|TRBV11-2
CASSLDRKQGSTEAFF
TGTGCCAGCAGCTTAGATCGCAAACAGGGGAGCACTGAAGCTTTCTTT
>NA|NA|TRBJ1-1|TRBV4-3
CASSPERRGKAEAFF
TGCGCCAGCAGCCCCGAACGAAGGGGGAAGGCTGAAGCTTTCTTT
>TRBD1|NA|TRBJ1-1|TRBV4-1
CASSRNTGGQTEAFF
TGCGCCAGCAGCCGGAACACAGGGGGTCAAACTGAAGCTTTCTTT
>NA|NA|TRBJ2-3|TRBV5-6
CASSLAHGRLYTDTQYF
TGTGCCAGCAGCTTAGCCCATGGCAGACTATACACAGATACGCAGTATTTT